These 9 T cell receptor beta chains originate from one sample sequenced in a study of regulatory T cells in long-lasting Graves disease. Building the TCR beta libraries relied on iRepertoire HTBI primers, and CDR3 regions underwent Arm-PCR. MiXCR was run by TCRdb on the multiplex PCR reads, yielding one entry per CDR3 protein. This table has about 530,000 distinct CDR3 sequences, roughly a sixth appearing once. Time point reported: newly diagnosed GD, antithyroid drugs for less than 3 months. RNA extracted from PBMCs served as the sequencing template. In addition, the sample was reused for a study of T cells in Graves' hyperthyroidism and ophthalmopathy.

The source material was peripheral blood mononuclear cells (PBMCs), sampled at new diagnosis, from a patient treated with antithyroid drugs. These receptors were collected from a woman in her forties or fifties with Graves disease.

The chain couples TRBV12-3 or TRBV12-4 to TRBJ1-6; D perhaps matches TRBD1 (6 bases). There are 14 residues in the CDR3. The V and J ends lost 7 bases and 10 bases respectively, with 17 bases between them. CDR3 residues: CASTTKGGHSPLHF. CDR3 nucleotide sequence: TGTGCCAGCACCACCAAGGGGGGGCACTCACCCCTCCACTTT.

The chain combines TRBV12-3 or TRBV12-4 with TRBJ1-5, with a possible D match to TRBD1 (5 bases). With 2 bases removed from V and 5 bases from J, the gap between germline ends came to 16 bases. The CDR3 spans 16 residues. CDR3 residues: CASSLPTARQDQPQHF. As DNA, the CDR3 is TGTGCCAGCAGTTTACCGACAGCCCGTCAAGATCAGCCCCAGCATTTT.

This clonotype was detected many times. This chain uses TRBV3-1 with TRBJ1-2; 7 bases are shared with TRBD1. CDR1 is LGHDT, CDR2 YNNKEL, per germline (reference sequence). This CDR3 contains 15 residues. V shed 3 bases and J 4 bases; nucleotides not matched to a gene: 8. This CDR3 is CASSHTSGQFYGYTF. The DNA of the CDR3 is TGTGCCAGCAGCCACACTTCGGGACAGTTCTATGGCTACACCTTC. Variable domain in full (rest from reference TRBV3-1 and TRBJ1-2): DTAVSQTPKYLVTQMGNDKSIKCEQNLGHDTMYWYKQDSKKFLKIMFSYNNKELIINETVPNRFSPKSPDKAHLNLHINSLELGDSAVYFCASSHTSGQFYGYTFGSGTRLTVV.

This clonotype was detected many times. This chain connects TRBV5-1 to TRBJ2-3; D remains ambiguous. The germline CDR1 and CDR2 sequences are SGHRS and YFSETQ. The germline V and J ends were trimmed by 0 bases and 0 bases, with 14 bases remaining between them. The CDR3 contains 17 residues. Written as DNA, the CDR3 is TGCGCCAGCAGCTTGGAGCCAAGTATACCTAGCACAGATACGCAGTATTTT. Amino acids: CASSLEPSIPSTDTQYF.

The J gene is TRBJ1-1, the V gene TRBV6-2 or TRBV6-3, with D possibly matching TRBD1 (5 bases). The CDR3 consists of 14 residues. V lost 7 bases and J 2 bases, leaving 14 bases between the germline ends. CDR1 MNHEY and CDR2 SVGEGT come from the germline V gene. The CDR3 DNA reads as TGTGCCAGCAACTGGGAGACAGTTAACACTGAAGCTTTCTTT. Its protein product is CASNWETVNTEAFF.

The chain couples TRBV6-1 to TRBJ1-2; the D gene is possibly TRBD1 (5 bases). The V end was cut by 10 bases, the J end by 4 bases, with 16 bases between. The CDR3 runs to 13 residues. Germline CDR1 is MNHNS and CDR2 is SASEGT. CDR3 protein: CAIRGGQLYGYTF. The DNA of the CDR3 is TGTGCCATTAGGGGAGGGCAACTCTATGGCTACACCTTC.

The sample holds many counts of this clonotype. This chain uses TRBV2 with TRBJ2-1; 7 nucleotides agree with TRBD2. V lost 1 base to trimming and J lost 5 bases; unmatched junction nucleotides: 5. Germline CDR1 SNHLY, CDR2 FYNNEI. The CDR3 spans 15 residues. The DNA for the CDR3 is TGTGCCAGCAGTGAAGGAACGGGGGGTAACAATGAGCAGTTCTTC. It yields the protein CASSEGTGGNNEQFF.

This clonotype showed up just a few times. The J gene is TRBJ2-2, the V gene TRBV5-5; D call uncertain. This CDR3 is built from 16 residues. Germline lookup yields CDR1 SGHKS and CDR2 YYEKEE (reference sequence). Between the trimmed V and J ends, which lost 3 bases and 1 base, there was a span of 13 bases. For the CDR3, the DNA is TGTGCCAGCAGCTCGATGAGACCGGAGAACACCGGGGAGCTGTTTTTT. This encodes CASSSMRPENTGELFF.

This clonotype came up many times. This chain links TRBV10-3 with TRBJ2-1; no clear D gene. CDR3 size: 15 residues. The V and J ends lost 4 bases and 6 bases respectively, with 16 bases between them. The germline V gene has CDR1 ENHRY and CDR2 SYGVKD. The CDR3 sequence: CAISVRVPPGNEQFF. The CDR3 DNA follows: TGTGCCATCAGTGTGAGAGTTCCCCCGGGCAATGAGCAGTTCTTC.